The 32 T cell receptor beta chains reported below all come from one sample, sequenced in a study of graft-versus-host responses after intestinal transplantation. TCRdb's table, derived via immunoSEQ multiplex PCR, lists solely in-frame clones and lacks some. The table has some 14,000 clones, roughly 30% seen once. This specimen was alloreactive CD4+ T cells from a mixed lymphocyte reaction culture, taken before intestinal transplant. Subset here: CFSE-low proliferating T cells sorted from roughly 6-day pre-transplant mixed lymphocyte reaction (GvH or HvG direction). The source of these receptors is a human patient who received an intestinal transplant.

This clone was seen a few times. The chain links TRBV9 to TRBJ2-7; D might be TRBD2 (6 bases). The germline V gene encodes CDR1 SGDLS and CDR2 YYNGEE. Trimming took off 0 bases at V and 5 bases at J, with 12 bases between the two ends. The CDR3 contains 14 residues. Here the CDR3 DNA reads TGTGCCAGCAGCGTAGCGGGAGAAGCGAACGAGCAGTACTTC. Translation: CASSVAGEANEQYF.

The chain links TRBV28 to TRBJ2-7; the D is unclear. The germline V gene encodes CDR1 MDHEN and CDR2 SYDVKM. V dropped 2 bases and J dropped 5 bases, with 7 bases sitting between them. There are 12 residues in the CDR3. CDR3 in DNA: TGTGCCAGCAGTTTAGTTGGAAACGAGCAGTACTTC. It codes for CASSLVGNEQYF.

This clone was seen a few times. The V gene is TRBV6-9, the J gene TRBJ1-1; TRBD1 is a possible D gene (5 bases). CDR1 is MNHGY and CDR2 is SVAAGI in the germline V gene. V lost 3 bases and J 0 bases, leaving 8 bases between the germline ends. The CDR3 length is 14 residues. In DNA form, the CDR3 reads TGTGCCAGCAGTTACCGACAGATGAACACTGAAGCTTTCTTT. Protein sequence: CASSYRQMNTEAFF.

This clone was seen just once. The chain employs TRBV7-9 and TRBJ2-3; TRBD2 aligns across 8 bases. CDR1 and CDR2 from the germline V gene are SEHNR and FQNEAQ (reference sequence). This CDR3 spans 17 amino acids. The V segment lost 1 base and the J segment 0 bases; nucleotides outside the gene matches: 6. The CDR3: CASSLGYSGESTDTQYF. CDR3 DNA: TGTGCCAGCAGCTTAGGATATAGCGGGGAGAGCACAGATACGCAGTATTTT.

This clone is medium-sized (0.01 to 0.1%) by share. CDR3 sequence (DNA): TGCGCCAGCAGTGGTACCGAACGCTCCTACGAGCAGTACTTC. This gives the protein CASSGTERSYEQYF. V is TRBV4-1 and J is TRBJ2-7; D unclear. The germline V and J ends were trimmed by 6 bases and 0 bases, with 12 bases remaining between them. CDR1 is MGHRA and CDR2 is YSYEKL in the germline V gene. The CDR3 covers 14 residues.

This clone was seen just once. This chain connects TRBV11-2 to TRBJ2-7, with a possible D match to TRBD1 (7 bases). Trimming removed 3 bases from V and 2 bases from J, with 14 bases in between. CDR1 is SGHAT and CDR2 is FQNNGV in the germline V gene. This CDR3 has 15 amino acids. CDR3: CASSFRRDSTYEQYF. In DNA form, the CDR3 reads TGTGCCAGCAGCTTTAGGCGGGACAGTACCTACGAGCAGTACTTC.

The CDR3 sequence is CASRLGLATDTQYF. As DNA, the CDR3 is TGTGCCAGTAGACTGGGACTAGCAACAGATACGCAGTATTTT. The chain joins TRBV7-2 to TRBJ2-3; 9 nucleotides align to TRBD2. V gave up 9 bases and J gave up 3 bases; unmatched junction bases: 7. This CDR3 spans 14 amino acids. Germline V lookup: CDR1 SGHTA, CDR2 FQGNSA.

This clone has only a few counts. The rearrangement links TRBV6-1 to TRBJ1-2; 7 bases fit TRBD1. Germline V gives CDR1 MNHNS, CDR2 SASEGT. The trim removed 6 bases at V and 4 bases at J, leaving 8 bases unmatched. The CDR3 is 14 amino acids. The CDR3 sequence: CASRRQGYGYGYTF. The CDR3, as DNA: TGTGCCAGCAGGCGACAGGGTTACGGCTATGGCTACACCTTC.

The gene calls are TRBV19 and TRBJ1-5; 9 nucleotides agree with TRBD1. The V segment lost 5 bases and the J segment 0 bases; nucleotides outside the gene matches: 11. There are 18 residues in the CDR3. Germline assignment: CDR1 LNHDA and CDR2 SQIVND (reference sequence). The CDR3 is CASSRIGQGRNSNQPQHF. The CDR3 nucleotides read TGTGCCAGTAGTCGCATAGGACAGGGGAGGAATAGCAATCAGCCCCAGCATTTT.

The CDR3 DNA sequence: TGTGCCAGCAGTATTTCTACTGGGGCAGGAAGGGAGACCCAGTACTTC. It encodes CASSISTGAGRETQYF. The chain joins TRBV7-2 to TRBJ2-5, with a possible D match to TRBD1 (5 bases). Germline assignment: CDR1 SGHTA and CDR2 FQGNSA. With 6 bases removed from V and 5 bases from J, the gap between germline ends came to 22 bases. The CDR3 extends over 16 amino acids. Using reference TRBV7-2 and TRBJ2-5 for the parts outside the CDR3, the full variable domain is GAGVSQSPSNKVTEKGKDVELRCDPISGHTALYWYRQSLGQGLEFLIYFQGNSAPDKSGLPSDRFSAERTGGSVSTLTIQRTQQEDSAVYLCASSISTGAGRETQYFGPGTRLLVL.

This clone was counted between two and nine times. The genes are TRBV30 and TRBJ2-2; 10 bases are a match to TRBD2. Per the germline V gene, CDR1 is GTSNPN and CDR2 is SVGIG (reference sequence). Unmatched junction bases numbered 14, after V lost 6 bases and J lost 4 bases. The CDR3 is 17 amino acids. CDR3 in amino acids: CACGKVRTSGLTGELFF. The CDR3 coding sequence is TGTGCCTGTGGGAAGGTTCGGACTAGCGGTCTCACCGGGGAGCTGTTTTTT.

The J gene is TRBJ1-4, the V gene TRBV5-1; D remains unclear. The ends were cut back, 1 base at V and 0 bases at J, with 10 bases in the middle. The CDR3 is 16 amino acids. The germline V gene has CDR1 SGHRS and CDR2 YFSETQ. CDR3 DNA sequence: TGCGCCAGCAGCTTGAGGTGGAGCCCAACTAATGAAAAACTGTTTTTT. It codes for CASSLRWSPTNEKLFF.

The chain links TRBV5-1 to TRBJ2-3; weak D call: TRBD1 (5 bases). CDR1 is SGHRS and CDR2 is YFSETQ in the germline V gene. Trimming pared 2 bases from V and 4 bases from J, leaving 14 bases between. CDR3 size: 15 residues. CDR3 in amino acids: CASSLPTGSSDTQYF. The CDR3 nucleotides read TGCGCCAGCAGCTTACCCACAGGTAGTTCAGATACGCAGTATTTT. Full variable domain (outside the CDR3, taken from reference TRBV5-1 and TRBJ2-3): KAGVTQTPRYLIKTRGQQVTLSCSPISGHRSVSWYQQTPGQGLQFLFEYFSETQRNKGNFPGRFSGRQFSNSRSEMNVSTLELGDSALYLCASSLPTGSSDTQYFGPGTRLTVL.

The chain has TRBV2 and TRBJ2-7, with D unclear. The CDR3 runs to 14 residues. Trimming cost V 5 bases and J 1 base, with 12 bases left between them. Germline values: CDR1 SNHLY, CDR2 FYNNEI. The DNA for the CDR3 is TGTGCCAGCAGTTCGCAACTGGCTTCCTACGAGCAGTACTTC. Translated, it gives CASSSQLASYEQYF.

The chain is built from TRBV19 and TRBJ1-1; D is unresolved. Trimming removed 7 bases from V and 0 bases from J, with 18 bases in between. The CDR3 covers 16 residues. The germline gives CDR1 LNHDA, CDR2 SQIVND (reference sequence). In DNA form, the CDR3 reads TGTGCCAGTACCAACCCGGCACTACAAATGAACACTGAAGCTTTCTTT. It yields the protein CASTNPALQMNTEAFF.

The V gene is TRBV6-1, the J gene TRBJ2-1; no clear D gene. The CDR3 spans 13 residues. Germline CDR1 is MNHNS and CDR2 is SASEGT. Trimming left V 6 bases short and J 2 bases short, with 8 bases between. CDR3 bases: TGTGCCAGCAGGGACGGACCCTACAATGAGCAGTTCTTC. Residues: CASRDGPYNEQFF.

This clone was seen more than once but under ten times. The chain has TRBV6-5 and TRBJ2-5; unclear D gene. Matching the DNA end better, TRBJ2-7 makes the J call doubtful. Germline-derived CDR1 and CDR2 are MNHEY and SVGAGI. The CDR3 runs 14 residues. The CDR3 region is CASSYPGYSYEQYF. The CDR3 DNA follows: TGTGCCAGCAGTTACCCTGGCTACTCCTACGAGCAGTACTTC.

V is TRBV5-1 and J is TRBJ1-1; tentative D call: TRBD1 (5 bases). Looked up from germline, CDR1 is SGHRS and CDR2 is YFSETQ. The V gene lost 0 bases and the J gene lost 0 bases, with 6 bases spanning the gap. The CDR3 spans 14 residues. DNA for the CDR3: TGCGCCAGCAGCTTGGAAGGGGTGAACACTGAAGCTTTCTTT. Translation: CASSLEGVNTEAFF.

The chain is built from TRBV15 and TRBJ1-5, with D possibly matching TRBD1 (5 bases). The CDR3 extends over 15 amino acids. Germline CDR1 LNHNV, CDR2 YYDKDF (reference sequence). V was trimmed by 0 bases and J by 6 bases, leaving 12 bases between them. The CDR3 DNA is TGTGCCACCAGCAGAGATTGGGGGTACAGTCAGCCCCAGCATTTT. The encoded protein is CATSRDWGYSQPQHF. The full variable domain, in which reference TRBV15 and TRBJ1-5 provide the parts outside the CDR3, is DAMVIQNPRYQVTQFGKPVTLSCSQTLNHNVMYWYQQKSSQAPKLLFHYYDKDFNNEADTPDNFQSRRPNTSFCFLDIRSPGLGDTAMYLCATSRDWGYSQPQHFGDGTRLSIL.

The V call is TRBV7-8, the J call TRBJ2-1; no clear D gene. This CDR3 region has 13 residues. Germline-derived CDR1 and CDR2 are SGHVS and FQNEAQ. Trimming took 1 base from V and 10 from J, leaving 11 bases between them. The CDR3 reads CASSLGLAWEQFF. CDR3 nucleotides: TGTGCCAGCAGCTTAGGGTTAGCCTGGGAGCAGTTCTTC.

The J gene is TRBJ2-5, the V gene TRBV18; 10 bases fit TRBD1. The V gene's germline CDR1 is KGHSH and CDR2 LQKENI. The CDR3 covers 15 residues. With 5 bases clipped from V and 1 base from J, the junction kept 4 bases outside the gene matches. The CDR3 DNA is TGTGCCAGCTCATCCCGGACAGGGGGCCAAGAGACCCAGTACTTC. It translates to CASSSRTGGQETQYF. The variable domain in full, with the rest retrieved from reference TRBV18 and TRBJ2-5, is NAGVMQNPRHLVRRRGQEARLRCSPMKGHSHVYWYRQLPEEGLKFMVYLQKENIIDESGMPKERFSAEFPKEGPSILRIQQVVRGDSAAYFCASSSRTGGQETQYFGPGTRLLVL.

Only a few counts were recorded for this clone. This chain uses TRBV6-5 with TRBJ1-1, with D maybe TRBD1 (6 bases). Germline V gives CDR1 MNHEY, CDR2 SVGAGI. Trimming removed 7 bases from V and 3 bases from J, with 12 bases in between. This CDR3 contains 13 residues. CDR3 amino acids: CASINAGDTEAFF. CDR3 coding DNA: TGTGCCAGCATCAACGCAGGGGACACTGAAGCTTTCTTT.

This clone was detected a few times. The rearrangement links TRBV2 to TRBJ2-1; 11 nucleotides match TRBD2. Germline-derived CDR1 and CDR2 are SNHLY and FYNNEI. V gave up 7 bases and J gave up 0 bases; unmatched junction bases: 20. This CDR3 has 21 residues. The CDR3 loop reads CASTQRGIAGGPRSSYNEQFF. As DNA, the CDR3 is TGTGCCAGCACCCAACGGGGGATAGCGGGAGGGCCAAGGAGCTCCTACAATGAGCAGTTCTTC.

This clone was detected a few times. The chain couples TRBV7-2 to TRBJ1-2; 9 positions agree with TRBD1. Germline-derived CDR1 and CDR2 are SGHTA and FQGNSA. V was pared by 4 bases and J by 7 bases, with 16 bases of the junction left unmatched. The CDR3 loop spans 17 amino acids. This CDR3 reads CASSSNRGRDLGGGYTF. The CDR3 DNA reads TGTGCCAGCAGCTCCAACAGGGGGCGCGACCTGGGGGGTGGCTACACCTTC.

This clone was seen only a few times. This rearrangement joins TRBV7-6 to TRBJ2-7; D unresolved. Germline assignment: CDR1 SGHVS and CDR2 FNYEAQ. This CDR3 contains 13 residues. The V gene lost 5 bases and the J gene lost 3 bases, with 11 bases spanning the gap. The CDR3 is CASSRYGGYEQYF. The DNA of the CDR3 is TGTGCCAGCAGCCGATATGGTGGCTACGAGCAGTACTTC.

This clone has just a few counts. The rearrangement links TRBV6-9 to TRBJ2-1, with D perhaps matching TRBD1 (6 bases). Looked up from germline, CDR1 is MNHGY and CDR2 is SVAAGI. Between the trimmed V and J ends, which lost 3 bases and 6 bases, there was a span of 9 bases. The CDR3 has 13 residues. The CDR3 DNA sequence: TGTGCCAGCAGTTACAGAGGGGGCAATGAGCAGTTCTTC. It specifies CASSYRGGNEQFF.

This clone was seen a handful of times. Here the CDR3 DNA reads TGCGCCAGCAGCTTGGGCCAGGGAAATGAAAAACTGTTTTTT. Its translation is CASSLGQGNEKLFF. This chain uses TRBV5-1 with TRBJ1-4; a weak D match, TRBD1 (5 bases). The CDR3 length is 14 residues. Trimming removed 0 bases at V and 5 bases at J, with 8 bases between. The germline V gene encodes CDR1 SGHRS and CDR2 YFSETQ.

CDR3 DNA sequence: TGTGCCAGCAGCTTAAGGGGGACGGTTCAGTACTTC. Residues: CASSLRGTVQYF. This rearrangement joins TRBV7-2 to TRBJ2-4; tentatively, D is TRBD1 (6 bases). Trimming took 2 bases from V and 11 from J, leaving 10 bases between them. Germline CDR1 SGHTA, CDR2 FQGNSA. This CDR3 spans 12 amino acids.

The V gene is TRBV11-2, the J gene TRBJ1-3; 8 bases fit TRBD1. The CDR3 has 17 amino acids. The trim removed 8 bases at V and 4 bases at J, leaving 16 bases unmatched. Per the germline V gene, CDR1 is SGHAT and CDR2 is FQNNGV. Here the CDR3 reads CASRWNGQGASGNTIYF. The CDR3 DNA reads TGTGCCAGCCGCTGGAATGGGCAGGGGGCATCAGGAAACACCATATATTTT.

The gene calls are TRBV6-1 and TRBJ1-3; TRBD1 agrees at 10 bases. The J segment lost 7 bases and the V segment lost 5 bases, leaving 5 bases of the junction unmatched. The CDR3 contains 14 residues. The germline CDR1 and CDR2 sequences are MNHNS and SASEGT. CDR3 sequence (DNA): TGTGCCAGCAGTCGACAGGGGGCCAGGAACACCATATATTTT. Translated, it gives CASSRQGARNTIYF.

As for this clone: A much bigger clone sits one base away, suggesting this may be a read error. The sample holds other DNA sequences that translate to the same CDR3. The chain recombines TRBV4-1 with TRBJ2-7; tentative D call: TRBD2 (5 bases). CDR3 length: 14 residues. Germline CDR1 reads MGHRA; CDR2 reads YSYEKL. Trimming cost V 4 bases and J 4 bases, with 14 bases left between them. The CDR3 loop reads CASSLDARDYEQYF. The CDR3 DNA sequence: TGCGCCAGCAGCCTAGACGCCCGGGATTACGAGCAGTACTTC.

CDR3 sequence (DNA): TGCGCCAGCAGCAGGAGTAGCGCCGGGGGTGGCTCCTACAATGAGCAGTTCTTC. Translation: CASSRSSAGGGSYNEQFF. V gene TRBV5-1 combines with J gene TRBJ2-1; D perhaps matches TRBD2 (6 bases). Trimming cost V 4 bases and J 0 bases, with 20 bases left between them. Germline CDR1 reads SGHRS; CDR2 reads YFSETQ. The CDR3 is 18 residues long.